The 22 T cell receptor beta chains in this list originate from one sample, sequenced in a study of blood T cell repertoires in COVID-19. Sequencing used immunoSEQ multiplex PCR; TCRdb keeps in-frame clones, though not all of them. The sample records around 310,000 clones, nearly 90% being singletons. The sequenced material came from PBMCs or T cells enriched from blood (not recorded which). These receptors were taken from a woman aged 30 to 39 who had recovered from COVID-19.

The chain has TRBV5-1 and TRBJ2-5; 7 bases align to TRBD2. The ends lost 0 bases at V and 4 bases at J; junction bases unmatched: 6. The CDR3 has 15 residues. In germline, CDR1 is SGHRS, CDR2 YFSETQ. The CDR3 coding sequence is TGCGCCAGCAGCTTGGGGGACTACCTTGGAGAGACCCAGTACTTC. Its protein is CASSLGDYLGETQYF. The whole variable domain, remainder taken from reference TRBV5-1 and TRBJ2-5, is KAGVTQTPRYLIKTRGQQVTLSCSPISGHRSVSWYQQTPGQGLQFLFEYFSETQRNKGNFPGRFSGRQFSNSRSEMNVSTLELGDSALYLCASSLGDYLGETQYFGPGTRLLVL.

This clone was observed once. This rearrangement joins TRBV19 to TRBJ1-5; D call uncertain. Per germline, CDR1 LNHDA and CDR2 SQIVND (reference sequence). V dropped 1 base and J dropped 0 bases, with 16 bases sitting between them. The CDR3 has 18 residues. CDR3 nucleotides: TGTGCCAGTAGTATAGTTTTGGGCCAGACTAATAGCAATCAGCCCCAGCATTTT. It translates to CASSIVLGQTNSNQPQHF.

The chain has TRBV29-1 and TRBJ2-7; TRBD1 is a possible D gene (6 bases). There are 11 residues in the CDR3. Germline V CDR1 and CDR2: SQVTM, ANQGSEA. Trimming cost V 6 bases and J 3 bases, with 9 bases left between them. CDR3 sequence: CSVGTNYEQYF. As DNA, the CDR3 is TGCAGCGTGGGGACAAACTACGAGCAGTACTTC.

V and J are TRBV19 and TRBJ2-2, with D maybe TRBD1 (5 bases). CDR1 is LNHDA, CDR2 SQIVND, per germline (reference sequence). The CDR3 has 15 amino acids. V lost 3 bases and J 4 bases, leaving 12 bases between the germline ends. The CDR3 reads CASSITQAATGELFF. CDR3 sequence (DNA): TGTGCCAGTAGTATTACACAGGCAGCCACCGGGGAGCTGTTTTTT.

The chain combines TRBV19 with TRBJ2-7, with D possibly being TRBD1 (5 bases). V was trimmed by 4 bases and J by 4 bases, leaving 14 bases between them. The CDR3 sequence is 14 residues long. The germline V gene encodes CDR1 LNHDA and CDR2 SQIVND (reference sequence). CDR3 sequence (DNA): TGTGCCAGTAGTACAAGACAGAGCCTGTACGAGCAGTACTTC. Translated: CASSTRQSLYEQYF.

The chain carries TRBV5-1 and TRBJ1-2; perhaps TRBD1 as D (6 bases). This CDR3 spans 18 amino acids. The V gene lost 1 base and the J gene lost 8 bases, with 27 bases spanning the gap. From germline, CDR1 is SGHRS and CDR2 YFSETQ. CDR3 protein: CASSLQGQIRQVASGYTF. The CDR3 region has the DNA TGCGCCAGCAGCTTGCAAGGACAGATCCGTCAGGTCGCTAGCGGCTACACCTTC. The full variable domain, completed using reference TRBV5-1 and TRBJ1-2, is KAGVTQTPRYLIKTRGQQVTLSCSPISGHRSVSWYQQTPGQGLQFLFEYFSETQRNKGNFPGRFSGRQFSNSRSEMNVSTLELGDSALYLCASSLQGQIRQVASGYTFGSGTRLTVV.

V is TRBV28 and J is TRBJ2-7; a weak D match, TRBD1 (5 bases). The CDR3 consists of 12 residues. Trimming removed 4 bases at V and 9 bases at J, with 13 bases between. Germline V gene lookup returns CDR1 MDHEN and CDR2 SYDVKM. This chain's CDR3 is CASSSSGLWQYF. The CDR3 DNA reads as TGTGCCAGCAGTTCTTCAGGGTTGTGGCAGTACTTC.

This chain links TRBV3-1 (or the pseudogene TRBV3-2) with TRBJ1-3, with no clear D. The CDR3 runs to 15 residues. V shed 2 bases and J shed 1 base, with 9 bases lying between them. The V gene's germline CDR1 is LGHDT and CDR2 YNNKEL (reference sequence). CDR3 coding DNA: TGTGCCAGCAGCCAATCTAGCGGTTCTGGAAACACCATATATTTT. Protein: CASSQSSGSGNTIYF.

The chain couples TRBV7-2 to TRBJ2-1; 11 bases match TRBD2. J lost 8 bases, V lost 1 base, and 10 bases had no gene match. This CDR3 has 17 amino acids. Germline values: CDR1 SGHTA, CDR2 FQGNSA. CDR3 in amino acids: CASSLGWVTSGMDEQFF. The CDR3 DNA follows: TGTGCCAGCAGCTTAGGGTGGGTGACTAGCGGGATGGATGAGCAGTTCTTC.

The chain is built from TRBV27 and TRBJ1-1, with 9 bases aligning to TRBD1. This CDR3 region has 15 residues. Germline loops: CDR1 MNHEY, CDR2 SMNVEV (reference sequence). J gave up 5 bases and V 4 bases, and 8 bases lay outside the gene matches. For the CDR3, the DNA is TGTGCCAGCAGTTCCCTACAGGGGGCAAAGACTGAAGCTTTCTTT. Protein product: CASSSLQGAKTEAFF.

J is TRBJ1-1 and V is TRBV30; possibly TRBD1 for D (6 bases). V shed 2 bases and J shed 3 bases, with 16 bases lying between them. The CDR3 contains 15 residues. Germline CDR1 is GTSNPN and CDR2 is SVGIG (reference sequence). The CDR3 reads CAWSLQGGRDTEAFF. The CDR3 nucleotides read TGTGCCTGGAGTCTACAGGGCGGTAGGGACACTGAAGCTTTCTTT.

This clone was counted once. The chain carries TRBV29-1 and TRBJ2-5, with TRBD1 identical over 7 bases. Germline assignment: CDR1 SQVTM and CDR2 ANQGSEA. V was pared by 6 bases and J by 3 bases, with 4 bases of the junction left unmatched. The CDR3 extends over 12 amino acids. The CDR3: CSVRQGEETQYF. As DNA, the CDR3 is TGCAGCGTCAGACAGGGCGAAGAGACCCAGTACTTC.

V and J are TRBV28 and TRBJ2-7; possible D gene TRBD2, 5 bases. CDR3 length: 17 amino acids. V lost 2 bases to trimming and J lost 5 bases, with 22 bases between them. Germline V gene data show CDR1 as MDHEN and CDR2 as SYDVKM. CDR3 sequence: CASSLPDGGFLRHEQYF. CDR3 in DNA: TGTGCCAGCAGTTTACCGGACGGCGGGTTCTTGCGGCACGAGCAGTACTTC.

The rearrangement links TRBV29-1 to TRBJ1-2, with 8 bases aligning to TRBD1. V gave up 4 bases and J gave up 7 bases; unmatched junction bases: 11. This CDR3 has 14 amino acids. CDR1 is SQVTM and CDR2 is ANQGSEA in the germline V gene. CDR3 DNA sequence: TGCAGCGTTGTAACGGACAGGGCGGGCGTTGGCTACACCTTC. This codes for CSVVTDRAGVGYTF.

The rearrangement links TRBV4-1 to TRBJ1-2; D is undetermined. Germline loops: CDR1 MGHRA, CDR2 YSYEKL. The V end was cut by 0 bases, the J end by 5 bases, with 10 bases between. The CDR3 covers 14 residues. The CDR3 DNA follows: TGCGCCAGCAGCCAAGAGGGCACAGCATATGGCTACACCTTC. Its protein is CASSQEGTAYGYTF.

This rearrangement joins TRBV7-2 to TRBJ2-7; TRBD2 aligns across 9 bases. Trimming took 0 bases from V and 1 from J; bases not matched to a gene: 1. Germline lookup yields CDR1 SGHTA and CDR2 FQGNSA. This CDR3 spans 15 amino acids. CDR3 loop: CASSLASGSSYEQYF. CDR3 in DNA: TGTGCCAGCAGCTTAGCTAGCGGGAGTTCCTACGAGCAGTACTTC.

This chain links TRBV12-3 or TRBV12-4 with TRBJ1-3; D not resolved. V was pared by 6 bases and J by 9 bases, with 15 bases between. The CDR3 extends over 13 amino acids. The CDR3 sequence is CASSLTERGTIYF. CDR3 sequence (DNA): TGTGCCAGCAGCCTAACAGAGCGGGGCACCATATATTTT.

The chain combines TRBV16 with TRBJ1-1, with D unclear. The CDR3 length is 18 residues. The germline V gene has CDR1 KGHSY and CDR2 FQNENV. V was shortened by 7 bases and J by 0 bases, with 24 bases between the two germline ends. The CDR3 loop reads CASTDHTILEGVNTEAFF. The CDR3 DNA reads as TGTGCCAGCACCGACCACACTATTTTAGAGGGTGTGAACACTGAAGCTTTCTTT. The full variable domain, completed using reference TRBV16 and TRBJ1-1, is GEEVAQTPKHLVRGEGQKAKLYCAPIKGHSYVFWYQQVLKNEFKFLISFQNENVFDETGMPKERFSAKCLPNSPCSLEIQATKLEDSAVYFCASTDHTILEGVNTEAFFGQGTRLTVV.

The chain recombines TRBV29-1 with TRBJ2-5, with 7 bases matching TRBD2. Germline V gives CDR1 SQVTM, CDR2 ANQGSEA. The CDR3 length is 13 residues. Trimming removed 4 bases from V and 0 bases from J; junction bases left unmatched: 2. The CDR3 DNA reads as TGCAGCGTTGCAGGGACTAACCAAGAGACCCAGTACTTC. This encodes CSVAGTNQETQYF.

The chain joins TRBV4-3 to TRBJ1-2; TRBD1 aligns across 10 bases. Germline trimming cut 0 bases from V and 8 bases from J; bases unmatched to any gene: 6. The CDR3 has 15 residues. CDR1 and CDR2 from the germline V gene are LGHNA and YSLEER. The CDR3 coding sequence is TGCGCCAGCAGCCAAGATGGGGGACAGGGGCGAGGCTACACCTTC. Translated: CASSQDGGQGRGYTF.

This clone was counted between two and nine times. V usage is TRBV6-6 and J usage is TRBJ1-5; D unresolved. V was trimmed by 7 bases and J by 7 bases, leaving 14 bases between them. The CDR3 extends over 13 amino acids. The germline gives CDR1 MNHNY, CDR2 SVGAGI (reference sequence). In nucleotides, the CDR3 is TGTGCCAGCAATGCGGGCAAGGTACAGCCCCAGCATTTT. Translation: CASNAGKVQPQHF.

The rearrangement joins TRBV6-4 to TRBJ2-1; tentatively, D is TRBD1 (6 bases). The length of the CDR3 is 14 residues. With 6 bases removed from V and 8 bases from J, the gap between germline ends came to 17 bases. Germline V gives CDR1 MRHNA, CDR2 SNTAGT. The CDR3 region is CASSPRGVNDEQFF. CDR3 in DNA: TGTGCCAGCAGCCCCAGGGGAGTAAATGATGAGCAGTTCTTC.